Below are 8 T cell receptor beta chains sequenced from a single sample in a study of lymphopenia after photon versus proton radiotherapy. Libraries were prepared by immunoSEQ multiplex PCR; TCRdb keeps only in-frame clonotypes and omits some of them. The table has 30,000 to 45,000 clones, roughly 84% seen once. The source material was peripheral blood, sampled from a patient treated with photon-based radiotherapy. These receptors all come from a man aged 50 to 59 with gastric cancer.

The V and J genes are TRBV6-1 and TRBJ1-1, with TRBD1 matching 11 bases. Germline CDR1 is MNHNS and CDR2 is SASEGT. V trimming: 6 bases; J trimming: 5 bases; junction bases outside the gene matches: 2. This CDR3 has 13 amino acids. In nucleotides, the CDR3 is TGTGCCAGCAGGGGACAGGGGGGGACTGAAGCTTTCTTT. Encoded protein: CASRGQGGTEAFF.

This chain uses TRBV6-6 with TRBJ1-2; D not resolved. The V and J ends lost 7 bases and 4 bases respectively, with 19 bases between them. The germline gives CDR1 MNHNY, CDR2 SVGAGI (reference sequence). The CDR3 length is 15 residues. This CDR3 reads CASNPSEYNLYGYTF. CDR3 coding DNA: TGTGCCAGCAATCCCAGCGAGTATAACCTCTATGGCTACACCTTC.

The chain carries TRBV2 and TRBJ1-5; D possibly corresponds to TRBD1 (5 bases). Trimming left V 2 bases short and J 4 bases short, with 12 bases between. The CDR3 has 15 amino acids. Germline loops: CDR1 SNHLY, CDR2 FYNNEI. CDR3 amino acids: CASSEFQGGNQPQHF. Here the CDR3 DNA reads TGTGCCAGCAGTGAATTTCAGGGTGGGAATCAGCCCCAGCATTTT. Together with reference TRBV2 and TRBJ1-5, the CDR3 gives the full variable domain: EPEVTQTPSHQVTQMGQEVILRCVPISNHLYFYWYRQILGQKVEFLVSFYNNEISEKSEIFDDQFSVERPDGSNFTLKIRSTKLEDSAMYFCASSEFQGGNQPQHFGDGTRLSIL.

The rearrangement joins TRBV28 to TRBJ2-7; the D gene is possibly TRBD2 (6 bases). Germline CDR1 is MDHEN and CDR2 is SYDVKM. CDR3 length: 14 amino acids. With 5 bases removed from V and 3 bases from J, the gap between germline ends came to 14 bases. The CDR3 region is CASSPQVDYYEQYF. CDR3 sequence (DNA): TGTGCCAGCAGTCCTCAGGTGGACTACTACGAGCAGTACTTC.

This chain uses TRBV28 with TRBJ2-3, with 7 bases identical to TRBD2. V lost 2 bases and J lost 6; bases outside the gene matches: 5. CDR1 is MDHEN, CDR2 SYDVKM, per germline. The CDR3 is 14 amino acids. For the CDR3, the DNA is TGTGCCAGCAGTTTAGCGGGAGCTTGGGATACGCAGTATTTT. Protein: CASSLAGAWDTQYF.

V gene TRBV5-1 combines with J gene TRBJ2-7; TRBD1 matches 9 bases. Germline assignment: CDR1 SGHRS and CDR2 YFSETQ. With 0 bases clipped from V and 2 bases from J, the junction kept 0 bases outside the gene matches. CDR3 length: 14 amino acids. CDR3 residues: CASSLGQGAYEQYF. In DNA, the CDR3 is TGCGCCAGCAGCTTGGGACAGGGGGCCTACGAGCAGTACTTC.

The chain links TRBV19 to TRBJ1-2, with D maybe TRBD1 (5 bases). V was cut by 9 bases and J by 0 bases, with 20 bases left in between. This CDR3 comprises 16 residues. Germline V gene lookup returns CDR1 LNHDA and CDR2 SQIVND (reference sequence). This CDR3 is CASRALKGRTNYGYTF. In nucleotides, the CDR3 is TGTGCCAGCCGGGCTCTAAAGGGGCGAACTAACTATGGCTACACCTTC. The whole variable domain, remainder taken from reference TRBV19 and TRBJ1-2, is DGGITQSPKYLFRKEGQNVTLSCEQNLNHDAMYWYRQDPGQGLRLIYYSQIVNDFQKGDIAEGYSVSREKKESFPLTVTSAQKNPTAFYLCASRALKGRTNYGYTFGSGTRLTVV.

The V call is TRBV11-2, the J call TRBJ2-1; 11 bases are a match to TRBD2. CDR1 SGHAT and CDR2 FQNNGV come from the germline V gene. V was clipped by 5 bases and J by 5 bases; unmatched bases: 5. The CDR3 contains 15 residues. Here the CDR3 DNA reads TGTGCCAGCAGCGAATGGACTAGCGGGCACAATGAGCAGTTCTTC. It translates to CASSEWTSGHNEQFF.